The clone carrying this TCR beta chain was seen a few times. The antigen remains unidentified. The CDR3 loop spans 14 amino acids. CDR1 SGHRS and CDR2 YFSETQ come from the germline V gene. With V trimmed by 4 bases and J by 4 bases, 6 bases remained unmatched. Clones were read by immunoSEQ multiplex PCR, and TCRdb kept only the in-frame ones, dropping some. The sample yields roughly 150,000 clones, about 83% seen once. The data were taken from a study of T cell responses to AZD1222 COVID-19 vaccine. Study-wide results and caveats: CD4 TCRs covered the whole spike, strongest at regions 160-218 and 743-854. Sampling captured repertoires only after the peak T cell response.

The rearrangement links TRBV5-1 to TRBJ1-2; the match to TRBD1 covers 8 bases. This clonotype was obtained from an adult who received the AZD1222 COVID-19 vaccine. The sequenced sample was peripheral blood, obtained 28 days after the second AZD1222 dose. The CDR3 loop is CASSTGQGPYGYTF. The CDR3 region has the DNA TGCGCCAGCAGCACCGGACAGGGCCCCTATGGCTACACCTTC.